A selection of T cell receptor beta chains follows, all from one sample in a study of blood T cell repertoires in COVID-19. The method was immunoSEQ multiplex PCR; TCRdb's version includes in-frame clones alone and lacks a portion of them. The sample lists about 80,000 clones; more than 70% were seen once. Sequences were obtained from peripheral blood. These receptors were taken from an elderly woman with acute or convalescent COVID-19. Both conserved end residues are part of each CDR3. The D gene is left open where the match is weak. Clone size appears in some rows only: once, few, many, or a class for an expanded clone.

v_call,clone_size,j_call,d_call,cdr3_aa,cdr3_nt
TRBV2,NA,TRBJ2-3,TRBD2,CASSQGLAGSTDTQYF,TGTGCCAGCAGCCAGGGACTAGCGGGATCCACAGATACGCAGTATTTT
TRBV7-9,NA,TRBJ2-3,NA,CASSLYGTDTQYF,TGTGCCAGCAGCTTATATGGCACAGATACGCAGTATTTT
TRBV7-8,NA,TRBJ1-1,TRBD1,CASSWDRNTEAFF,TGTGCCAGCAGCTGGGACAGGAACACTGAAGCTTTCTTT
TRBV6-1,NA,TRBJ2-2,TRBD2,CASSGPSGRDTGELFF,TGTGCCAGCAGTGGACCTAGCGGGAGGGACACCGGGGAGCTGTTTTTT
TRBV7-2,NA,TRBJ2-3,TRBD1,CASSSPTGGTITDTQYF,TGTGCCAGCAGCTCACCAACAGGGGGCACCATCACAGATACGCAGTATTTT
TRBV7-9,once,TRBJ2-4,TRBD1,CASSHRQGAGKNIQYF,TGTGCCAGCAGTCACCGACAGGGGGCTGGCAAAAACATTCAGTACTTC
TRBV5-1,NA,TRBJ2-7,TRBD2,CASSPRGAGGVYEQYF,TGCGCCAGCAGCCCCCGGGGAGCGGGGGGGGTCTACGAGCAGTACTTC
TRBV2,NA,TRBJ2-7,NA,CASSEVGTSSYEQYF,TGTGCCAGCAGTGAGGTGGGGACAAGCTCCTACGAGCAGTACTTC
TRBV7-2,NA,TRBJ2-5,TRBD2,CASSSGLAGWIGETQYF,TGTGCCAGCAGCTCCGGTCTAGCGGGATGGATTGGGGAGACCCAGTACTTC
TRBV9,few,TRBJ2-5,NA,CASRPVGQGQETQYF,TGTGCCAGCAGACCCGTGGGGCAGGGCCAAGAGACCCAGTACTTC
TRBV19,NA,TRBJ2-1,TRBD2,CASSIAASGSPQFF,TGTGCCAGTAGTATAGCGGCTAGCGGGAGCCCCCAGTTCTTC
TRBV6-1,NA,TRBJ2-1,NA,CASSEIWDTHEQFF,TGTGCCAGCAGTGAAATATGGGACACCCATGAGCAGTTCTTC
TRBV6-2/TRBV6-3,NA,TRBJ2-1,TRBD2,CASSPPPGSGSYEQFF,TGTGCCAGCAGCCCGCCCCCGGGTAGCGGGTCCTATGAGCAGTTCTTC
TRBV7-8,NA,TRBJ1-5,NA,CASSLGDRNQPQHF,TGTGCCAGCAGCTTGGGCGACAGAAATCAGCCCCAGCATTTT
TRBV28,NA,TRBJ2-1,TRBD2,CASSPIAGVVVNEQFF,TGTGCCAGCAGTCCGATAGCGGGAGTCGTTGTGAATGAGCAGTTCTTC
TRBV29-1,NA,TRBJ2-1,TRBD2,CSVHETSGSYNEQFF,TGCAGCGTGCACGAAACTAGCGGCTCCTACAATGAGCAGTTCTTC
TRBV6-2/TRBV6-3,NA,TRBJ2-1,TRBD1,CASSSKSGQGFMFSYNEQFF,TGTGCCAGCAGTTCAAAATCGGGACAGGGATTTATGTTCTCCTACAATGAGCAGTTCTTC
TRBV18,once,TRBJ2-5,NA,CASSPSAQRQETQYF,TGTGCCAGCTCACCCTCCGCTCAGCGCCAAGAGACCCAGTACTTC
TRBV27,few,TRBJ1-1,TRBD1,CASSPLSGTGGTEAFF,TGTGCCAGCAGTCCCCTCTCGGGGACAGGGGGGACTGAAGCTTTCTTT
TRBV29-1,NA,TRBJ1-1,NA,CSVIRDFNTEAFF,TGCAGCGTTATCCGGGACTTTAACACTGAAGCTTTCTTT
TRBV5-6,NA,TRBJ2-3,TRBD2,CASSLWASGRSDTQYF,TGTGCCAGCAGCTTGTGGGCTAGCGGGAGGTCAGATACGCAGTATTTT
TRBV7-2,few,TRBJ2-1,NA,CASSFEASDEQFF,TGTGCCAGCAGCTTCGAAGCTAGCGATGAGCAGTTCTTC
TRBV9,NA,TRBJ1-2,NA,CASSVGGGAQGYTF,TGTGCCAGCAGCGTAGGAGGGGGGGCGCAAGGCTACACCTTC
TRBV5-1,NA,TRBJ2-3,NA,CASSLIGRENTQYF,TGCGCCAGCAGCTTAATCGGCCGGGAAAATACGCAGTATTTT
TRBV29-1,NA,TRBJ2-7,TRBD1,CSVGQGNREQYF,TGCAGCGTTGGACAGGGAAATCGTGAGCAGTACTTC
TRBV3-1/TRBV3-2,NA,TRBJ2-5,NA,CASSPGEETQYF,TGTGCCAGCAGCCCGGGGGAGGAGACCCAGTACTTC
TRBV5-4,NA,TRBJ2-7,TRBD2,CASSEPGLAGGGYEQYF,TGTGCCAGCAGCGAGCCAGGACTAGCGGGAGGAGGTTACGAGCAGTACTTC
TRBV5-1,NA,TRBJ1-6,NA,CASSLDRVDNSPLHF,TGCGCCAGCAGCTTGGACAGGGTAGATAATTCACCCCTCCACTTT
TRBV12-3/TRBV12-4,NA,TRBJ2-7,NA,CASSPGTLNEQYF,TGTGCCAGCAGTCCCGGGACACTCAACGAGCAGTACTTC
TRBV6-5,NA,TRBJ1-6,NA,CASSLGQTNSPLHF,TGTGCCAGCAGCCTTGGACAGACAAATTCACCCCTCCACTTT
TRBV6-5,NA,TRBJ1-1,NA,CASSYSGRSGSTEAFF,TGTGCCAGCAGTTACTCAGGGCGGTCGGGAAGCACTGAAGCTTTCTTT
TRBV7-2,few,TRBJ2-1,NA,CASSALRGEQFF,TGTGCCAGCAGTGCCCTCCGGGGGGAGCAGTTCTTC
TRBV7-8,NA,TRBJ2-7,NA,CASSNRGSSYEQYF,TGTGCCAGCAGCAACCGGGGGAGCTCCTACGAGCAGTACTTC
TRBV6-5,NA,TRBJ2-2,TRBD1,CASRYRDSNTGELFF,TGTGCCAGCAGATACCGGGACAGTAACACCGGGGAGCTGTTTTTT